This entry lists 20 T cell receptor beta chains sequenced from one sample in a study of blood T cells in healthy people across ages. It was with a sample-barcoded 5' primer and a J-beta primer mix that a second PCR of about 7 to 12 cycles was run. A single record per CDR3 protein comes from TCRdb applying MiXCR to the 5' RACE reads. This table has approximately 690,000 distinct CDR3 sequences, under 70% appearing once. The sample was blood. These TCRs come from a man in his sixties in good health.

This clonotype was detected a few times. The chain has TRBV4-1 and TRBJ2-5; weak D call: TRBD1 (5 bases). This CDR3 contains 13 residues. Trimming shortened V by 3 bases and J by 2 bases, and 7 bases separated the two germline ends. The germline V gene has CDR1 MGHRA and CDR2 YSYEKL. The CDR3 coding sequence is TGCGCCAGCAGCCAGGACAAGCAAGAGACCCAGTACTTC. This codes for CASSQDKQETQYF.

The rearrangement uses TRBV28 and TRBJ1-4; D call uncertain. V dropped 5 bases and J dropped 8 bases, with 12 bases sitting between them. The CDR3 consists of 13 residues. Germline loops: CDR1 MDHEN, CDR2 SYDVKM. CDR3 nucleotides: TGTGCCAGCAGTGTATCCTCGTCAGAAAAACTGTTTTTT. Translation gives CASSVSSSEKLFF.

This clonotype was seen only a few times. The junction and the germline gene differ at one end; a read error may be behind it. This chain links TRBV12-5 with TRBJ2-5; 10 bases match TRBD1. The germline CDR1 and CDR2 sequences are LGHNT and FRNRAP. The CDR3 extends over 17 amino acids. The DNA of the CDR3 is TGTGCTAGTGGTTTGGTGACAGGGGGCACGTCTCAAGGGACCCAGTACTTC. This sequence encodes CASGLVTGGTSQGTQYF.

This clonotype was counted a few times. The chain links TRBV14 to TRBJ2-7, with D perhaps matching TRBD1 (6 bases). The J call may be in error: the DNA end matches TRBJ2-5 better. Germline lookup yields CDR1 SGHDN and CDR2 FVKESK. This CDR3 comprises 13 residues. The CDR3 sequence: CASSLGQMETQYF. The CDR3, as DNA: TGTGCCAGCAGCCTTGGACAGATGGAGACCCAGTACTTC.

This chain uses TRBV15 with TRBJ2-1; 8 bases match TRBD1. This CDR3 has 12 amino acids. The trim removed 7 bases at V and 7 bases at J, leaving 3 bases unmatched. The germline CDR1 and CDR2 sequences are LNHNV and YYDKDF (reference sequence). The CDR3, as DNA: TGTGCCACCAACAGGGGGAATAATGAGCAGTTCTTC. Protein: CATNRGNNEQFF.

This clonotype was counted ten times or more. The chain combines TRBV4-1 with TRBJ2-1; D gene unclear. Germline V gives CDR1 MGHRA, CDR2 YSYEKL. The CDR3 is 14 amino acids. V lost 1 base, J lost 6 bases, and 10 bases lay in between. CDR3 coding DNA: TGCGCCAGCAGCCAAGCCTCCTACGGCAATGAGCAGTTCTTC. Amino acids: CASSQASYGNEQFF.

This clonotype has a handful of counts. The rearrangement joins TRBV4-2 to TRBJ2-1; D is unclear. The CDR3 contains 14 residues. Germline V gene sequence: CDR1 LGHNA, CDR2 YNFKEQ. V was shortened by 2 bases and J by 3 bases, with 8 bases between the two germline ends. The CDR3 DNA reads as TGTGCCAGCAGCCAAACATCGAACTACAATGAGCAGTTCTTC. Protein: CASSQTSNYNEQFF.

V gene TRBV20-1 combines with J gene TRBJ2-7; D ambiguous. This CDR3 contains 11 residues. V gave up 5 bases and J gave up 7 bases, with 12 bases separating them. Germline V lookup: CDR1 DFQATT, CDR2 SNEGSKA (reference sequence). The CDR3 DNA sequence: TGCAGTGCTCCCTCTGGTGAGGAGCAGTACTTC. This sequence encodes CSAPSGEEQYF.

The DNA of the CDR3 is TGTGCCAGCAGTCCACCGCCGTTCGGGGAAGCTTTCTTT. Protein sequence: CASSPPPFGEAFF. The chain joins TRBV12-3 or TRBV12-4 to TRBJ1-1; D uncertain. This CDR3 contains 13 residues. Trimming removed 5 bases from V and 8 bases from J, with 15 bases in between.

In regard to this clonotype: A single base separates this from a much larger clone, so it may be a read error. V usage is TRBV7-9 and J usage is TRBJ2-5, with D unresolved. Germline V gene data show CDR1 as SEHNR and CDR2 as FQNEAQ (reference sequence). Trimming removed 2 bases from V and 2 bases from J, with 6 bases in between. This CDR3 region has 13 residues. The CDR3 sequence: CASSLYKQETQYF. The CDR3 coding sequence is TGTGCCAGCAGCTTATATAAACAAGAGACCCAGTACTTC.

The table lists this clonotype with a few counts. V usage is TRBV11-1 and J usage is TRBJ2-7, with 13 positions matching TRBD2. The DNA end is more similar to TRBJ2-5, so the J call may be wrong. CDR1 SGHAT and CDR2 FQDESV come from the germline V gene (reference sequence). This CDR3 is 15 amino acids long. The CDR3 sequence: CASSPGTSGDETQYF. In DNA, the CDR3 is TGTGCCAGCAGCCCGGGGACTAGCGGGGACGAGACCCAGTACTTC.

The rearrangement links TRBV12-3 or TRBV12-4 to TRBJ2-7; 9 bases line up with TRBD2. The trim removed 2 bases at V and 10 bases at J, leaving 12 bases unmatched. CDR3 length: 15 residues. The CDR3 sequence: CASSLHSGGREAQYF. The CDR3 region has the DNA TGTGCCAGCAGTTTACATAGCGGGGGTCGAGAGGCCCAGTACTTC.

This clonotype was counted once. A read error may account for a junction end that differs from germline. The chain joins TRBV7-6 to TRBJ2-3; perhaps TRBD2 as D (6 bases). The length of the CDR3 is 17 residues. The V gene's germline CDR1 is SGHVS and CDR2 FNYEAQ. CDR3 in amino acids: CACSVGTRGVITDTQYF. CDR3 sequence (DNA): TGTGCCTGCAGCGTAGGGACTCGCGGGGTGATCACAGATACGCAGTATTTT.

The chain links TRBV7-2 to TRBJ2-1; D unclear. Trimming pared 7 bases from V and 6 bases from J, leaving 16 bases between. This CDR3 contains 14 residues. Germline V lookup: CDR1 SGHTA, CDR2 FQGNSA. CDR3 region: CASTSNPYRNEQFF. CDR3 DNA sequence: TGTGCCAGCACCTCAAATCCGTATCGCAATGAGCAGTTCTTC. The full variable domain, its missing parts supplied by reference TRBV7-2 and TRBJ2-1, is GAGVSQSPSNKVTEKGKDVELRCDPISGHTALYWYRQSLGQGLEFLIYFQGNSAPDKSGLPSDRFSAERTGGSVSTLTIQRTQQEDSAVYLCASTSNPYRNEQFFGPGTRLTVL.

Concerning this clonotype: One end of the junction varies from germline; a read error may be responsible. V usage is TRBV6-2 or TRBV6-3 and J usage is TRBJ2-1; D gene unclear. The length of the CDR3 is 11 residues. Germline CDR1 is MNHEY and CDR2 is SVGEGT. The CDR3 DNA reads TGTGCCAGTAGTTACTATGATAGAATGTTCTTC. Translating gives CASSYYDRMFF.

The genes are TRBV20-1 and TRBJ2-3; TRBD2 might be the D (6 bases). The CDR3 totals 14 residues. Between the trimmed V and J ends, which lost 5 bases and 0 bases, there was a span of 12 bases. Germline V gene sequence: CDR1 DFQATT, CDR2 SNEGSKA (reference sequence). In nucleotides, the CDR3 is TGCAGTGCTGGAGGAGGGGCGAGCACAGATACGCAGTATTTT. This codes for CSAGGGASTDTQYF.

CDR3 amino acids: CASSQDAIYGYTF. The CDR3 coding sequence is TGTGCCAGCAGCCAAGACGCAATCTATGGCTACACCTTC. This chain connects TRBV3-1 to TRBJ1-2, with no clear D. V was pared by 0 bases and J by 4 bases, with 6 bases between. This CDR3 spans 13 amino acids. The V gene's germline CDR1 is LGHDT and CDR2 YNNKEL (reference sequence).

Remarks on this clonotype: A single base separates this from a much larger clone, so it may be a read error. This chain connects TRBV5-8 to TRBJ2-1; D is possibly TRBD2 (7 bases). V was trimmed by 0 bases and J by 3 bases, leaving 10 bases between them. Germline loops: CDR1 SGHTS, CDR2 YDEGEE. The CDR3 length is 15 residues. The CDR3 reads CASSLEGGGYNEQFF. CDR3 sequence (DNA): TGTGCCAGCAGCTTGGAGGGGGGGGGCTACAATGAGCAGTTCTTC.

The genes are TRBV27 and TRBJ1-1; D is uncertain. The CDR3 is made up of 13 amino acids. The V end lost 6 bases, the J end lost 9 bases, and 17 bases lay between the germline ends. Germline V gene sequence: CDR1 MNHEY, CDR2 SMNVEV (reference sequence). The CDR3 loop is CASRGAFPLKAFF. The CDR3 nucleotides read TGTGCCAGCAGGGGCGCCTTCCCCTTGAAAGCTTTCTTT.

V gene TRBV20-1 combines with J gene TRBJ1-2; possible D gene TRBD1, 5 bases. The CDR3 is 15 residues long. The germline V gene encodes CDR1 DFQATT and CDR2 SNEGSKA (reference sequence). Trimming removed 0 bases at V and 3 bases at J, with 14 bases between. CDR3 region: CSARDPTGRDYGYTF. CDR3 DNA: TGCAGTGCTAGAGATCCAACAGGAAGGGACTATGGCTACACCTTC.